This T cell receptor (beta chain) appears in the sequencing data of a study of glioma-infiltrating T cells. Whole-study findings and limits: Above-expected tissue-blood divergence occurred in all gliomas, most in low-grade ones. Tissue and blood shared very few CDR3 sequences.

A note on this clonotype: The antigen is unknown. A much larger clone differs from this one at a single base, so this may be a read error.

CDR3 length: 13 amino acids. Trimming stripped 6 bases from V and 8 bases from J, with 16 bases between. Germline CDR1 reads SGHTA; CDR2 reads FQGNSA. Using RNA template, CDR3s of TCR alpha and beta were amplified with iRepertoire arm-PCR. Tissue mRNA or PBMC total RNA, roughly 85-450 ng, went into one-step reverse transcription and amplification. TCRdb re-called the multiplex PCR reads with MiXCR, one entry per CDR3 protein. Here the sample spans about 190,000 distinct CDR3 sequences, approximately 30% being singletons. This chain connects TRBV7-2 to TRBJ1-1; no clear D. This TCR came from a human donor with low-grade glioma or glioblastoma, undergoing nonglioma brain surgery, or in good health (not recorded which). Sequenced input: glioma tissue, nonneoplastic brain tissue, or PBMCs (not recorded which). The CDR3 reads CASRPRAPQEAFF. CDR3 DNA: TGTGCCAGCAGGCCCCGGGCCCCCCAAGAAGCTTTCTTT.